The 21 T cell receptor beta chains below all came from one sample that was sequenced in a study of monozygotic twins with inflammatory bowel disease. From the 5' RACE reads, TCRdb lists one entry per CDR3 protein and no DNA. The sample's table shows approximately 150,000 distinct CDR3 sequences. The specimen was blood. The receptors come from a human donor with ulcerative colitis or Crohn's disease, or a healthy co-twin of an affected twin (not recorded which).

V usage is TRBV18 and J usage is TRBJ1-6; the TRBD1 assignment by TCRdb is unverifiable without DNA. Germline V gene data show CDR1 as KGHSH and CDR2 as LQKENI. The CDR3 has 15 amino acids. CDR3 region: CASSRSRDRASPLHF.

This chain connects TRBV5-1 to TRBJ2-2; TCRdb's D call of TRBD1 is untestable without DNA. Germline V gene lookup returns CDR1 SGHRS and CDR2 YFSETQ. The CDR3 sequence is 13 residues long. This CDR3 is CASSPGNTGELFF.

This rearrangement joins TRBV20-1 to TRBJ1-1; lacking DNA, the TRBD1 call made by TCRdb goes unchecked. Germline V gene data show CDR1 as DFQATT and CDR2 as SNEGSKA (reference sequence). The CDR3 totals 14 residues. Here the CDR3 reads CSATTDRGATEAFF.

The chain carries TRBV20-1 and TRBJ2-2; TCRdb selects TRBD1, and the lack of DNA leaves this call unchecked. This CDR3 region has 13 residues. Per the germline V gene, CDR1 is DFQATT and CDR2 is SNEGSKA (reference sequence). CDR3: CSARGVYAGELFF.

This chain connects TRBV28 to TRBJ2-3; the TCRdb D gene call, TRBD1, has no DNA to confirm it. CDR1 and CDR2 from the germline V gene are MDHEN and SYDVKM. This CDR3 comprises 17 residues. The CDR3 sequence is CASSLIDPTRGTDTQYF.

The genes are TRBV6-1 and TRBJ1-1. Germline V gene lookup returns CDR1 MNHNS and CDR2 SASEGT. The CDR3 has 13 amino acids. Here the CDR3 reads CASSVSWSTEAFF.

This rearrangement joins TRBV5-5 to TRBJ1-2. The germline gives CDR1 SGHKS, CDR2 YYEKEE (reference sequence). The CDR3 runs 16 residues. CDR3: CSSSSWAKTKDYGYTF.

This clonotype is medium-sized by frequency. This sequence joins TRBV10-3 and TRBJ2-7; the D call of TRBD2 rests on TCRdb alone, since no DNA is present to check it. The CDR3 spans 16 residues. Germline CDR1 reads ENHRY; CDR2 reads SYGVKD. This chain's CDR3 is CAISEPAGVGFYEQYF.

This chain connects TRBV10-3 to TRBJ2-5; TCRdb proposes TRBD1, but this gene call is untestable without DNA. The V gene's germline CDR1 is ENHRY and CDR2 SYGVKD. This CDR3 comprises 17 residues. The chain's CDR3 is CAISESGVTGDGETQYF.

J is TRBJ2-1 and V is TRBV5-1; TCRdb reports TRBD1, a call that lacks DNA to check it against. Per germline, CDR1 SGHRS and CDR2 YFSETQ. The CDR3 consists of 15 residues. The CDR3 here is CASSFTRGSVNEQFF.

The CDR3 reads CASSQPAAFSYEQYF. J is TRBJ2-7 and V is TRBV6-2 or TRBV6-3; TCRdb reports TRBD2, a call that lacks DNA to check it against. This CDR3 contains 15 residues. Germline V gene data show CDR1 as MNHEY and CDR2 as SVGEGT.

The V gene is TRBV7-9, the J gene TRBJ2-2; TCRdb designates TRBD1, a call that cannot be tested without DNA. There are 15 residues in the CDR3. Looked up from germline, CDR1 is SEHNR and CDR2 is FQNEAQ (reference sequence). The CDR3 is CASSPVTPSTGELFF.

This rearrangement joins TRBV24-1 to TRBJ2-1; absent DNA, TCRdb's TRBD1 call cannot be checked. CDR1 KGHDR and CDR2 SFDVKD come from the germline V gene. The length of the CDR3 is 19 residues. CDR3 region: CATSDARPDRTYTYNEQFF.

This chain uses TRBV7-2 with TRBJ2-5. The CDR3 extends over 14 amino acids. Germline lookup yields CDR1 SGHTA and CDR2 FQGNSA. This chain's CDR3 is CAIGVPPTQETQYF.

The CDR3 loop is CSASGTEDYNEQFF. The chain combines TRBV20-1 with TRBJ2-1; the D call from TCRdb, TRBD1, cannot be confirmed without DNA. The germline V gene encodes CDR1 DFQATT and CDR2 SNEGSKA (reference sequence). The CDR3 sequence is 14 residues long.

V is TRBV27 and J is TRBJ2-7; TCRdb selects TRBD2, and the lack of DNA leaves this call unchecked. This CDR3 is built from 14 residues. CDR1 is MNHEY, CDR2 SMNVEV, per germline (reference sequence). CDR3: CASSYIAGSGEQYF.

The chain combines TRBV6-5 with TRBJ2-1; TCRdb calls TRBD2, which cannot be checked without DNA. The CDR3 sequence is 16 residues long. From germline, CDR1 is MNHEY and CDR2 SVGAGI. The chain's CDR3 is CASKLDRASGRAKQFF.

The chain joins TRBV20-1 to TRBJ1-5; no DNA is available, so the TRBD1 call from TCRdb remains unchecked. The germline V gene encodes CDR1 DFQATT and CDR2 SNEGSKA (reference sequence). The CDR3 totals 15 residues. CDR3 amino acids: CSAILTGGSNQPQHF.

The CDR3: CAWSGSGTLLEKLFF. The V and J genes are TRBV30 and TRBJ1-4; TCRdb calls TRBD1, which cannot be checked without DNA. CDR3 length: 15 amino acids. Germline assignment: CDR1 GTSNPN and CDR2 SVGIG (reference sequence).

The CDR3 sequence is CASSLSGTGTSPLHF. The J gene is TRBJ1-6, the V gene TRBV27; checking the TCRdb D call of TRBD1 is not possible without DNA. Per the germline V gene, CDR1 is MNHEY and CDR2 is SMNVEV (reference sequence). The CDR3 contains 15 residues.

The J gene is TRBJ1-1, the V gene TRBV29-1; without DNA, the TCRdb call of TRBD1 cannot be checked. Germline CDR1 SQVTM, CDR2 ANQGSEA. CDR3 length equals 13 residues. CDR3 sequence: CSARDGTNTEAFF.